The 17 T cell receptor beta chains in this list originate from one sample, sequenced in a study of T cells after yellow fever vaccination. TCRdb reanalysed the 5' RACE reads using MiXCR and keeps one entry per CDR3 protein. The sample yields around 330,000 distinct CDR3 sequences, roughly 3.5% seen once. This sample comprised PBMCs, obtained on the day of the yellow fever booster vaccination. The origin of the receptors is a man younger than 35 who received the YFV17D yellow fever vaccine.

This chain links TRBV6-6 with TRBJ2-1, with D uncertain. The germline V gene encodes CDR1 MNHNY and CDR2 SVGAGI (reference sequence). The CDR3 totals 13 residues. V was pared by 4 bases and J by 8 bases, with 12 bases between. Here the CDR3 reads CASSSGPPDEQFF. The CDR3 DNA is TGTGCCAGCAGTTCTGGGCCCCCGGATGAGCAGTTCTTC.

This clonotype came up many times. The chain employs TRBV19 and TRBJ2-7; TRBD1 or TRBD2 may be the D gene (5 bases each). CDR1 and CDR2 (germline): LNHDA, SQIVND (reference sequence). Trimming took 7 bases from V and 2 from J, leaving 18 bases between them. There are 15 residues in the CDR3. The CDR3 bases are TGTGCCAGTAACCCGACGGGTGGGGGAACCTACGAGCAGTACTTC. Translating gives CASNPTGGGTYEQYF. Drawing the rest from reference TRBV19 and TRBJ2-7, the complete variable domain is DGGITQSPKYLFRKEGQNVTLSCEQNLNHDAMYWYRQDPGQGLRLIYYSQIVNDFQKGDIAEGYSVSREKKESFPLTVTSAQKNPTAFYLCASNPTGGGTYEQYFGPGTRLTVT.

In this sample, this clonotype turned up many times. The CDR3 nucleotides are TGTGCCAGCAGCCAAGGGGTCGAGCAGTACTTC. Amino acid sequence: CASSQGVEQYF. The V call is TRBV3-1, the J call TRBJ2-7; the D is unclear. CDR1 LGHDT and CDR2 YNNKEL come from the germline V gene (reference sequence). The CDR3 spans 11 residues. Trimming stripped 1 base from V and 6 bases from J, with 4 bases between.

Comments on this clonotype: At one of its ends the junction is not consistent with the germline gene, which may arise from a read error. The chain combines TRBV7-3 with TRBJ1-1, with unresolved D. The germline V gene has CDR1 SGHTA and CDR2 FQGTGA. The CDR3 length is 13 residues. CDR3 bases: TGTGCCGGCAGCAGGACTGGGAACACTGAAGCTTTCTTT. Translating gives CAGSRTGNTEAFF.

Many counts were recorded for this clonotype. The chain combines TRBV29-1 with TRBJ2-4; 9 bases map to TRBD1. The germline V gene has CDR1 SQVTM and CDR2 ANQGSEA. The CDR3 runs to 13 residues. J lost 8 bases, V lost 2 bases, and 4 bases had no gene match. CDR3 in amino acids: CSVEKDRGYIQYF. CDR3 nucleotide sequence: TGCAGCGTTGAAAAGGACAGGGGATACATTCAGTACTTC. Full variable domain (missing parts from reference TRBV29-1 and TRBJ2-4): SAVISQKPSRDICQRGTSLTIQCQVDSQVTMMFWYRQQPGQSLTLIATANQGSEATYESGFVIDKFPISRPNLTFSTLTVSNMSPEDSSIYLCSVEKDRGYIQYFGAGTRLSVL.

The CDR3 region is CAINREVTDSQYF. As DNA, the CDR3 is TGTGCCATCAACAGGGAGGTCACTGATTCGCAGTATTTT. J is TRBJ2-3 and V is TRBV10-3; either TRBD1 or TRBD2 may fit D (6 bases each). Per the germline V gene, CDR1 is ENHRY and CDR2 is SYGVKD. The CDR3 has 13 residues. The V end lost 7 bases, the J end lost 10 bases, and 18 bases lay between the germline ends.

This clonotype has just a few counts. This chain uses TRBV7-9 with TRBJ2-2; 8 bases map to TRBD1. Trimming removed 5 bases from V and 0 bases from J; junction bases left unmatched: 5. The CDR3 length is 16 residues. Germline CDR1 and CDR2: SEHNR and FQNEAQ (reference sequence). The CDR3 protein is CASSIRDRPNTGELFF. CDR3 nucleotide sequence: TGTGCCAGCAGCATCCGGGACAGGCCGAACACCGGGGAGCTGTTTTTT.

This clonotype was counted at least ten times. The V gene is TRBV30, the J gene TRBJ1-1; D remains unclear. Per germline, CDR1 GTSNPN and CDR2 SVGIG (reference sequence). This CDR3 has 14 amino acids. Trimming removed 2 bases at V and 0 bases at J, with 10 bases between. The CDR3 is CAWSLSRLNTEAFF. DNA for the CDR3: TGTGCCTGGAGTCTTTCTCGATTGAACACTGAAGCTTTCTTT.

This clonotype has ten or more counts. In nucleotides, the CDR3 is TGTGCTAGTGGTCCTTGGGACAGGGCAGGCGAGCAGTACGTC. Translated, it gives CASGPWDRAGEQYV. The chain recombines TRBV12-5 with TRBJ2-7; TRBD1 agrees at 9 bases. Germline V gene sequence: CDR1 LGHNT, CDR2 FRNRAP. The CDR3 has 14 amino acids. After removal of 5 bases from V and 6 bases from J, the junction contained 8 bases not matched to a gene.

This clonotype has a count of ten or more. The chain joins TRBV27 to TRBJ2-1, with D perhaps assigned TRBD1 or TRBD2 (5 bases each). The V and J ends lost 1 base and 5 bases respectively, with 6 bases between them. Germline V gene lookup returns CDR1 MNHEY and CDR2 SMNVEV (reference sequence). The CDR3 is made up of 13 amino acids. Here the CDR3 reads CASSLLGDNEQFF. The CDR3, as DNA: TGTGCCAGCAGTTTATTGGGGGACAATGAGCAGTTCTTC.

The chain couples TRBV4-3 to TRBJ2-5; a possible D gene is TRBD2 (7 bases). Trimming cost V 0 bases and J 0 bases, with 17 bases left between them. Germline CDR1 reads LGHNA; CDR2 reads YSLEER. CDR3 length: 18 residues. The CDR3 here is CASSQDTGGRANQETQYF. Written as DNA, the CDR3 is TGCGCCAGCAGCCAAGATACGGGGGGCAGGGCCAACCAAGAGACCCAGTACTTC.

This clonotype has a count of ten or more. V and J are TRBV20-1 and TRBJ1-1; no reliable D call. This CDR3 has 14 amino acids. The germline gives CDR1 DFQATT, CDR2 SNEGSKA (reference sequence). Trimming took 0 bases from V and 3 from J, leaving 11 bases between them. In DNA form, the CDR3 reads TGCAGTGCTAGAGATGGAGACCCCTACACTGAAGCTTTCTTT. As protein: CSARDGDPYTEAFF.

This clonotype was recorded at least ten times. The chain employs TRBV19 and TRBJ2-3; a weak D match, TRBD2 (5 bases). Germline V lookup: CDR1 LNHDA, CDR2 SQIVND (reference sequence). The length of the CDR3 is 14 residues. The V and J ends lost 10 bases and 2 bases respectively, with 16 bases between them. The CDR3 region is CATDEGPFTDTQYF. The CDR3 region has the DNA TGTGCCACGGACGAGGGCCCCTTCACAGATACGCAGTATTTT.

This clonotype was detected ten times or more. This chain links TRBV7-3 with TRBJ2-1; possible D gene TRBD2, 5 bases. Trimming removed 5 bases from V and 1 base from J, with 12 bases in between. Germline V gives CDR1 SGHTA, CDR2 FQGTGA. This CDR3 is built from 15 residues. CDR3 DNA: TGTGCCAGCAGCCCCCTGGGAGCATCCTACAATGAGCAGTTCTTC. Translated, it gives CASSPLGASYNEQFF. Full variable domain (outside the CDR3, taken from reference TRBV7-3 and TRBJ2-1): GAGVSQTPSNKVTEKGKYVELRCDPISGHTALYWYRQSLGQGPEFLIYFQGTGAADDSGLPNDRFFAVRPEGSVSTLKIQRTERGDSAVYLCASSPLGASYNEQFFGPGTRLTVL.

This clonotype has a handful of counts. The chain joins TRBV4-3 to TRBJ2-3, with D uncertain. Trimming left V 3 bases short and J 1 base short, with 8 bases between. The CDR3 totals 14 residues. Germline CDR1 is LGHNA and CDR2 is YSLEER. The CDR3 loop is CASSHGSGTDTQYF. The CDR3 nucleotides are TGCGCCAGCAGCCATGGGTCCGGCACAGATACGCAGTATTTT.

This clonotype was observed many times. V usage is TRBV7-2 and J usage is TRBJ1-6; maybe TRBD1 (5 bases). Trimming shortened V by 5 bases and J by 9 bases, and 14 bases separated the two germline ends. This CDR3 comprises 14 residues. Germline CDR1 and CDR2: SGHTA and FQGNSA. CDR3 in amino acids: CASSPGDGGSPLHF. The DNA for the CDR3 is TGTGCCAGCAGCCCGGGAGATGGGGGTTCACCCCTCCACTTT. The full variable domain, its missing parts supplied by reference TRBV7-2 and TRBJ1-6, is GAGVSQSPSNKVTEKGKDVELRCDPISGHTALYWYRQSLGQGLEFLIYFQGNSAPDKSGLPSDRFSAERTGGSVSTLTIQRTQQEDSAVYLCASSPGDGGSPLHFGNGTRLTVT.

This clonotype occurred a few times. The V gene is TRBV5-5, the J gene TRBJ2-3, with 10 bases matching TRBD1. The CDR3 spans 16 residues. Germline V lookup: CDR1 SGHKS, CDR2 YYEKEE (reference sequence). V was clipped by 4 bases and J by 4 bases; unmatched bases: 9. This chain's CDR3 is CASSKPGQGLADTQYF. The CDR3 DNA sequence: TGTGCCAGCAGCAAGCCGGGACAGGGGTTAGCAGATACGCAGTATTTT. Full variable domain (remainder filled in from reference TRBV5-5 and TRBJ2-3): DAGVTQSPTHLIKTRGQQVTLRCSPISGHKSVSWYQQVLGQGPQFIFQYYEKEERGRGNFPDRFSARQFPNYSSELNVNALLLGDSALYLCASSKPGQGLADTQYFGPGTRLTVL.